These 30 T cell receptor beta chains were all obtained from the same sample, sequenced in a study of T cell changes during pregnancy in multiple sclerosis. Libraries were prepared by immunoSEQ multiplex PCR; TCRdb keeps only in-frame clonotypes and omits some of them. The sample carries around 100,000 clones, just over 90% recorded once. This sample comprised peripheral blood, obtained in the second trimester of pregnancy. These receptor sequences come from a female donor in good health, enrolled as a control in a pregnancy study.

This chain links TRBV28 with TRBJ1-1; D is possibly TRBD1 (6 bases). CDR1 is MDHEN and CDR2 is SYDVKM in the germline V gene. V dropped 1 base and J dropped 2 bases, with 17 bases sitting between them. This CDR3 spans 17 amino acids. DNA of the CDR3: TGTGCCAGCAGTTTATACGCGGACAGAACCCTTAACACTGAAGCTTTCTTT. It specifies CASSLYADRTLNTEAFF.

V usage is TRBV4-1 and J usage is TRBJ1-2; TRBD1 matches at 7 bases. The CDR3 spans 17 residues. The V and J ends lost 0 bases and 5 bases, in that order; junction bases with no gene match: 12. Germline lookup yields CDR1 MGHRA and CDR2 YSYEKL. CDR3 sequence reads: CASSQDYYATGAYGYTF. The DNA for the CDR3 is TGCGCCAGCAGCCAAGACTACTACGCTACAGGGGCATATGGCTACACCTTC.

Here the CDR3 reads CSVPDRGFGYTF. The CDR3 bases are TGCAGCGTTCCGGACAGGGGGTTTGGCTACACCTTC. The chain combines TRBV29-1 with TRBJ1-2, with 10 bases identical to TRBD1. Germline trimming cut 5 bases from V and 7 bases from J; bases unmatched to any gene: 4. Germline V CDR1 and CDR2: SQVTM, ANQGSEA. This CDR3 region has 12 residues.

This chain uses TRBV30 with TRBJ1-2; 7 nucleotides line up with TRBD1. The length of the CDR3 is 13 residues. Looked up from germline, CDR1 is GTSNPN and CDR2 is SVGIG (reference sequence). V gave up 2 bases and J gave up 3 bases; unmatched junction bases: 3. The CDR3 sequence is CAWSSRGDYGYTF. As DNA, the CDR3 is TGTGCCTGGAGTTCCAGGGGGGACTATGGCTACACCTTC.

V gene TRBV18 combines with J gene TRBJ2-5; a weak D match, TRBD2 (6 bases). The V gene's germline CDR1 is KGHSH and CDR2 LQKENI. Trimming removed 3 bases from V and 2 bases from J, with 13 bases in between. The CDR3 has 15 amino acids. The CDR3 protein is CASSPAEGRQETQYF. DNA of the CDR3: TGTGCCAGCTCACCGGCGGAGGGGCGGCAAGAGACCCAGTACTTC.

The chain carries TRBV19 and TRBJ1-1, with a possible D match to TRBD1 (6 bases). The V gene lost 6 bases and the J gene lost 1 base, with 30 bases spanning the gap. This CDR3 spans 20 amino acids. Germline V lookup: CDR1 LNHDA, CDR2 SQIVND (reference sequence). The CDR3 reads CASSKNRAGSFLGRNTEAFF. DNA of the CDR3: TGTGCCAGTAGCAAGAACAGGGCCGGAAGTTTTCTAGGGCGGAACACTGAAGCTTTCTTT.

In this sample, this clone turned up once. V and J are TRBV13 and TRBJ1-4, with a tentative D call TRBD1 (6 bases). CDR1 and CDR2 from the germline V gene are PRHDT and FYEKMQ (reference sequence). This CDR3 has 13 residues. V lost 3 bases, J lost 8 bases, and 10 bases lay in between. The CDR3 loop reads CASSLGHGEKLFF. CDR3 sequence (DNA): TGTGCCAGCAGCTTGGGACATGGGGAAAAACTGTTTTTT.

The CDR3 sequence is CASGRDRAYEQYF. In DNA, the CDR3 is TGTGCCAGCGGCCGGGACAGGGCCTACGAGCAGTACTTC. The chain links TRBV2 to TRBJ2-7; 9 bases map to TRBD1. Germline trimming cut 8 bases from V and 2 bases from J; bases unmatched to any gene: 4. This CDR3 is built from 13 residues. Germline lookup yields CDR1 SNHLY and CDR2 FYNNEI.

The chain carries TRBV2 and TRBJ2-1; no clear D. Germline lookup yields CDR1 SNHLY and CDR2 FYNNEI. Trimming left V 3 bases short and J 9 bases short, with 9 bases between. The CDR3 is 12 amino acids. Written as DNA, the CDR3 is TGTGCCAGCAGTGACAGGAATGGTGAGCAGTTCTTC. It translates to CASSDRNGEQFF. The full variable domain, with the rest looked up from reference TRBV2 and TRBJ2-1, is EPEVTQTPSHQVTQMGQEVILRCVPISNHLYFYWYRQILGQKVEFLVSFYNNEISEKSEIFDDQFSVERPDGSNFTLKIRSTKLEDSAMYFCASSDRNGEQFFGPGTRLTVL.

The chain couples TRBV5-6 to TRBJ1-1, with 8 bases that match TRBD1. Per germline, CDR1 SGHDT and CDR2 YYEEEE. This CDR3 spans 16 amino acids. Unmatched junction bases numbered 10, after V lost 4 bases and J lost 2 bases. The CDR3 bases are TGTGCCAGCAGCCAACTGACAGGGGCCGGTAACACTGAAGCTTTCTTT. Encoded protein: CASSQLTGAGNTEAFF.

A single count supports this clone. The rearrangement uses TRBV18 and TRBJ2-7, with 11 bases aligning to TRBD1. This CDR3 has 14 residues. The germline CDR1 and CDR2 sequences are KGHSH and LQKENI. Trimming cost V 4 bases and J 5 bases; bases outside gene matches: 4. This CDR3 is CASSLGQGVHEQYF. CDR3 DNA sequence: TGTGCCAGCTCACTGGGACAGGGGGTGCACGAGCAGTACTTC.

The chain joins TRBV29-1 to TRBJ1-5; 7 bases map to TRBD1. Germline CDR1 is SQVTM and CDR2 is ANQGSEA. Trimming took 4 bases from V and 6 from J; bases not matched to a gene: 6. The CDR3 length is 13 residues. This CDR3 is CSVGQGAFQPQHF. The CDR3 region has the DNA TGCAGCGTTGGACAGGGAGCTTTTCAGCCCCAGCATTTT.

The chain links TRBV18 to TRBJ2-7, with TRBD1 matching 7 bases. The CDR3 spans 16 residues. CDR1 and CDR2 from the germline V gene are KGHSH and LQKENI. J gave up 3 bases and V 4 bases, and 12 bases lay outside the gene matches. CDR3 sequence reads: CASSLIQGTVVYEQYF. In DNA, the CDR3 is TGTGCCAGCTCACTCATACAGGGGACGGTAGTCTACGAGCAGTACTTC.

The chain uses TRBV9 and TRBJ2-5; possible D gene TRBD2, 6 bases. This CDR3 comprises 15 residues. The V and J ends lost 4 bases and 4 bases respectively, with 17 bases between them. Germline V gene data show CDR1 as SGDLS and CDR2 as YYNGEE. CDR3 in DNA: TGTGCCAGCAGCCCAATCCCGGGAGAGGTAGAGACCCAGTACTTC. It is translated as CASSPIPGEVETQYF.

The genes are TRBV28 and TRBJ2-7; 7 bases fit TRBD1. V gave up 6 bases and J gave up 3 bases; unmatched junction bases: 11. This CDR3 spans 15 amino acids. Looked up from germline, CDR1 is MDHEN and CDR2 is SYDVKM. CDR3 sequence: CASRSAGTDNYEQYF. Written as DNA, the CDR3 is TGTGCCAGCAGGAGTGCCGGGACAGACAACTACGAGCAGTACTTC.

This chain links TRBV6-5 with TRBJ1-4; 9 nucleotides agree with TRBD1. The V gene end was trimmed by 0 bases and the J gene end by 6 bases; junction bases not matched to a gene: 2. The V gene's germline CDR1 is MNHEY and CDR2 SVGAGI. The length of the CDR3 is 15 residues. In nucleotides, the CDR3 is TGTGCCAGCAGTTACTCCGGGACAGGGTATGAAAAACTGTTTTTT. The encoded protein is CASSYSGTGYEKLFF.

The gene calls are TRBV7-9 and TRBJ1-5, with 8 bases aligning to TRBD1. Germline V gives CDR1 SEHNR, CDR2 FQNEAQ (reference sequence). This CDR3 contains 17 residues. V was pared by 4 bases and J by 4 bases, with 12 bases of the junction left unmatched. CDR3 in DNA: TGTGCCAGCAGCTCAGGACAGGGAGGGGAGTGGAATCAGCCCCAGCATTTT. Its translation: CASSSGQGGEWNQPQHF.

This clone came up once. The genes are TRBV11-2 and TRBJ1-1; TRBD1 matches 8 bases. Germline CDR1 reads SGHAT; CDR2 reads FQNNGV. Unmatched junction bases numbered 13, after V lost 4 bases and J lost 3 bases. The CDR3 loop spans 17 amino acids. CDR3 amino acids: CASSSSRQGRWHTEAFF. DNA for the CDR3: TGTGCCAGCAGCTCTAGCAGACAGGGGCGATGGCACACTGAAGCTTTCTTT.

The rearrangement links TRBV9 to TRBJ1-5; no clear D gene. The V and J ends lost 0 bases and 3 bases respectively, with 10 bases between them. There are 15 residues in the CDR3. Germline CDR1 reads SGDLS; CDR2 reads YYNGEE. The DNA of the CDR3 is TGTGCCAGCAGCGTAGGGGCAGTAATCAATCAGCCCCAGCATTTT. Protein: CASSVGAVINQPQHF.

The chain employs TRBV5-4 and TRBJ2-1, with D tentatively TRBD1 (5 bases). The CDR3 is made up of 14 amino acids. Germline CDR1 SGHNT, CDR2 YYREEE (reference sequence). The V end was cut by 3 bases, the J end by 6 bases, with 13 bases between. The CDR3 DNA is TGTGCCAGCAGCTCAGGGAAGCAGGGCAATGAGCAGTTCTTC. Its protein is CASSSGKQGNEQFF. Variable domain in full (rest from reference TRBV5-4 and TRBJ2-1): ETGVTQSPTHLIKTRGQQVTLRCSSQSGHNTVSWYQQALGQGPQFIFQYYREEENGRGNFPPRFSGLQFPNYSSELNVNALELDDSALYLCASSSGKQGNEQFFGPGTRLTVL.

This clone occurred a few times. The chain joins TRBV6-5 to TRBJ1-2; D call uncertain. This CDR3 has 13 residues. Between the trimmed V and J ends, which lost 5 bases and 8 bases, there was a span of 15 bases. Germline V gene sequence: CDR1 MNHEY, CDR2 SVGAGI. DNA for the CDR3: TGTGCCAGCAGTACGGGCCGCCGAGGGGGCTACACCTTC. This translates into CASSTGRRGGYTF.

CDR3 amino acids: CASSYGSSGANVLTF. Here the CDR3 DNA reads TGTGCCAGCAGTTACGGGAGCTCTGGGGCCAACGTCCTGACTTTC. The chain couples TRBV6-6 to TRBJ2-6; maybe TRBD2 (5 bases). CDR3 size: 15 residues. V was shortened by 2 bases and J by 0 bases, with 5 bases between the two germline ends. The germline V gene encodes CDR1 MNHNY and CDR2 SVGAGI (reference sequence).

The chain carries TRBV5-1 and TRBJ1-1; a weak D match, TRBD1 (6 bases). This CDR3 comprises 18 residues. CDR1 and CDR2 (germline): SGHRS, YFSETQ. V gave up 5 bases and J gave up 2 bases, with 25 bases separating them. CDR3 in amino acids: CASRRNPGQGEINTEAFF. The CDR3, as DNA: TGCGCCAGCAGGAGAAATCCGGGACAAGGGGAAATAAACACTGAAGCTTTCTTT.

The V and J genes are TRBV5-1 and TRBJ1-6; tentatively, D is TRBD1 (5 bases). The CDR3 contains 18 residues. Germline CDR1 is SGHRS and CDR2 is YFSETQ. Trimming took off 4 bases at V and 0 bases at J, with 17 bases between the two ends. This CDR3 is CASSHAGGASSYNSPLHF. The DNA for the CDR3 is TGCGCCAGCAGCCACGCCGGGGGAGCGAGCTCCTATAATTCACCCCTCCACTTT.

The chain uses TRBV2 and TRBJ2-1; the D is unclear. Trimming took off 2 bases at V and 11 bases at J, with 10 bases between the two ends. The CDR3 is 12 amino acids. The germline CDR1 and CDR2 sequences are SNHLY and FYNNEI. Written as DNA, the CDR3 is TGTGCCAGCAGTGAACAGGCAAATAAGCAGTTCTTC. This gives the protein CASSEQANKQFF.

The chain carries TRBV5-1 and TRBJ1-1; the D gene is possibly TRBD1 (5 bases). Germline V gene sequence: CDR1 SGHRS, CDR2 YFSETQ. V was shortened by 0 bases and J by 0 bases, with 15 bases between the two germline ends. The CDR3 sequence is 17 residues long. DNA for the CDR3: TGCGCCAGCAGCTTGGCCCCAACAGGCTCCATGAACACTGAAGCTTTCTTT. This encodes CASSLAPTGSMNTEAFF.

J is TRBJ2-5 and V is TRBV30; 8 bases agree with TRBD2. Trimming took 0 bases from V and 4 from J; bases not matched to a gene: 1. The germline V gene has CDR1 GTSNPN and CDR2 SVGIG (reference sequence). The CDR3 totals 13 residues. The CDR3 region has the DNA TGTGCCTGGAGTGTTACTAGCGGAGAGACCCAGTACTTC. Protein: CAWSVTSGETQYF. Variable domain in full (rest from reference TRBV30 and TRBJ2-5): SQTIHQWPATLVQPVGSPLSLECTVEGTSNPNLYWYRQAAGRGLQLLFYSVGIGQISSEVPQNLSASRPQDRQFILSSKKLLLSDSGFYLCAWSVTSGETQYFGPGTRLLVL.

This chain joins TRBV7-9 and TRBJ1-1; D is perhaps TRBD1 (5 bases). The CDR3 runs 12 residues. V was cut by 1 base and J by 7 bases, with 7 bases left in between. Per germline, CDR1 SEHNR and CDR2 FQNEAQ (reference sequence). The CDR3 DNA reads TGTGCCAGCAGCTTAGGAAGGGGTGAAGCTTTCTTT. Its protein is CASSLGRGEAFF.

The gene calls are TRBV5-1 and TRBJ2-5, with a weak D call TRBD1 (5 bases). V was cut by 0 bases and J by 3 bases, with 15 bases left in between. Per the germline V gene, CDR1 is SGHRS and CDR2 is YFSETQ. This CDR3 region has 16 residues. CDR3 loop: CASSLETGQTEETQYF. The CDR3 DNA reads TGCGCCAGCAGCTTGGAAACAGGCCAAACGGAAGAGACCCAGTACTTC.

This chain connects TRBV6-4 to TRBJ2-7; 8 positions agree with TRBD1. Trimming at V came to 5 bases and at J to 6 bases, leaving 3 bases not matched to a gene. Germline V gene sequence: CDR1 MRHNA, CDR2 SNTAGT. This CDR3 comprises 12 residues. This CDR3 reads CASSHTGGEQYF. CDR3 in DNA: TGTGCCAGCAGTCATACAGGGGGCGAGCAGTACTTC.